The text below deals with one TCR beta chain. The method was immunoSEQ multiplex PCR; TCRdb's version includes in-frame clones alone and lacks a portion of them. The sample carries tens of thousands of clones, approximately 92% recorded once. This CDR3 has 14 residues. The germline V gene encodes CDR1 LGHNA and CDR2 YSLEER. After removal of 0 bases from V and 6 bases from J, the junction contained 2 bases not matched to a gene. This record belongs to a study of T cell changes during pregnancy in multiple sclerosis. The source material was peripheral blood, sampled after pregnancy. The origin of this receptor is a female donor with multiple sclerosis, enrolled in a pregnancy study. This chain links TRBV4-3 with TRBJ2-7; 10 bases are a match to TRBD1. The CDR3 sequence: CASSQDGTGVEQYF. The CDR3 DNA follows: TGCGCCAGCAGCCAAGATGGGACAGGGGTCGAGCAGTACTTC.